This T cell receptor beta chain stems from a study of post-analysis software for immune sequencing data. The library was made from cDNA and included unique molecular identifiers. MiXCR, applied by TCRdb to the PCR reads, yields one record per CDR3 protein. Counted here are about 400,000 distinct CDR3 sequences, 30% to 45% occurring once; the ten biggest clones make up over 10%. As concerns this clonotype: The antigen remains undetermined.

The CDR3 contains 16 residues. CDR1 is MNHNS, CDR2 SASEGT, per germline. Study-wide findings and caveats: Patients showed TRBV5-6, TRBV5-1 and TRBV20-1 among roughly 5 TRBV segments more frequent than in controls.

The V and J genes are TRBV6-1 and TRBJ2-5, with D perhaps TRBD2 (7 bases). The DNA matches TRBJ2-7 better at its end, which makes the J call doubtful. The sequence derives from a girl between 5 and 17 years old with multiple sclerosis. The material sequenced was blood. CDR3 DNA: TGTGCCAGCAGTGAAATAGGGAGGGGGACGGGCTACGAGCAGTACTTC. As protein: CASSEIGRGTGYEQYF.